The 5 T cell receptor beta chains below all came from one sample that was sequenced in a study of radiation and T cells in renal cell carcinoma. Generated by immunoSEQ multiplex PCR, the TCRdb table keeps only in-frame clones and is missing some. In the table there are roughly 61,000 clones, about 83% of which are singletons. Documented time point: blood 4 weeks post-SBRT, at nephrectomy. Treatment here: 15 Gy SBRT to primary tumor, nephrectomy 4 weeks later. Sequencing used blood, obtained from a patient whose treatment included radiotherapy and nephrectomy. The receptors stem from a man aged 55 to 69 with renal cell carcinoma.

This clone has just one count. The CDR3 DNA reads TGTGCCAGCAGCTTAGACTTAGCGGGGGTTACCGGGGAGCTGTTTTTT. Translating gives CASSLDLAGVTGELFF. V gene TRBV7-2 combines with J gene TRBJ2-2, with 9 bases aligning to TRBD2. Germline loops: CDR1 SGHTA, CDR2 FQGNSA. The CDR3 has 16 amino acids. With 1 base clipped from V and 5 bases from J, the junction kept 5 bases outside the gene matches.

The V gene is TRBV29-1, the J gene TRBJ2-7; the D call may be TRBD1 or TRBD2 (6 bases each). Trimming stripped 1 base from V and 0 bases from J, with 16 bases between. CDR3 length equals 16 residues. From germline, CDR1 is SQVTM and CDR2 ANQGSEA. The CDR3 region is CSVEAPGGRSSYEQYF. CDR3 coding DNA: TGCAGCGTTGAAGCCCCCGGGGGCAGGAGCTCCTACGAGCAGTACTTC.

This chain's CDR3 is CASKTGHEQYV. In nucleotides, the CDR3 is TGTGCCAGCAAGACAGGGCACGAGCAGTACGTC. The V call is TRBV21-1, the J call TRBJ2-7; TRBD1 was called by the table and not checked on the DNA. TRBV21-1 is a known pseudogene. This CDR3 has 11 amino acids.

In its sample, this clone was seen a few times. The chain uses TRBV9 and TRBJ1-5, with D hard to call. There are 16 residues in the CDR3. Germline V gives CDR1 SGDLS, CDR2 YYNGEE. Trimming left V 0 bases short and J 0 bases short, with 10 bases between. As DNA, the CDR3 is TGTGCCAGCAGCGTAGACGACGGGGATAGCAATCAGCCCCAGCATTTT. Its protein product is CASSVDDGDSNQPQHF.

In nucleotides, the CDR3 is TGTGCCAGCTCAGCGCGGGGGAGTGAAGCTTTCTTT. Translation: CASSARGSEAFF. V gene TRBV18 combines with J gene TRBJ1-1; a possible D gene is TRBD1 (5 bases). This CDR3 contains 12 residues. The germline CDR1 and CDR2 sequences are KGHSH and LQKENI. Trimming shortened V by 5 bases and J by 7 bases, and 11 bases separated the two germline ends.